This TCR beta chain appears in the sequencing data of a study of blood T cell repertoires in COVID-19. CDR3 size: 17 residues. Germline V lookup: CDR1 ENHRY, CDR2 SYGVKD. J gave up 1 base and V 10 bases, and 14 bases lay outside the gene matches. Assay: immunoSEQ multiplex PCR; the TCRdb copy retains only in-frame clones and omits some. The table records 95,000 to 150,000 clones, roughly 80% of them present only once. This sequence joins TRBV10-3 and TRBJ2-3; 10 bases map to TRBD2. This receptor was taken from a man aged 60 to 75 with acute or convalescent COVID-19. The specimen sequenced was peripheral blood. DNA of the CDR3: TGTGCCACCCTAGCGGGAGTTTCTCCTGGAGGCACAGATACGCAGTATTTT. It codes for CATLAGVSPGGTDTQYF.